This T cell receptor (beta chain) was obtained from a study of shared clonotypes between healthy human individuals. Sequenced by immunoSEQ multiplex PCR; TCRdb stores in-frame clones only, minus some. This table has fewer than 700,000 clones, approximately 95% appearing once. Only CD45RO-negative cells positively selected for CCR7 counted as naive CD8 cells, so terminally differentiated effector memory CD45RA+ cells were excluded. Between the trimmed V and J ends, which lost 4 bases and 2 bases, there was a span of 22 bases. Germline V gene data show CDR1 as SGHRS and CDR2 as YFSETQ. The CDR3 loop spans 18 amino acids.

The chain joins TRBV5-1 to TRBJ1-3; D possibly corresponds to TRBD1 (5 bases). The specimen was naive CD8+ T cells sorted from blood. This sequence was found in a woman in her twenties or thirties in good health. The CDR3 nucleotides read TGCGCCAGCAGCCTCCAGGAGACTCAGGGAGACCCTGGAAACACCATATATTTT. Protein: CASSLQETQGDPGNTIYF.